This entry concerns a single TCR beta chain. Its antigen is not identified. V was shortened by 6 bases and J by 1 base, with 17 bases between the two germline ends. CDR1 KGHSH and CDR2 LQKENI come from the germline V gene. CDR3 size: 16 residues. The sample originates from a study of vaccination effects on CD4 cells after COVID-19. Study context: After the second dose, samples were taken at median day 72. Study conclusions and caveats: Infection-derived and vaccine-derived clones contracted markedly late after vaccination.

Clones were sequenced by immunoSEQ multiplex PCR, and TCRdb holds only the in-frame ones, with some missing. This table has tens of thousands of clones, over 75% appearing once. Antigen-specific CD4+ T cells were expanded with viral peptide pools in the ViraFEST assay before sequencing. When roughly eleven days of culture had elapsed, CD4+ T cells were isolated. Each participant was given two doses of one vaccine (BNT162b2 or mRNA-1273). Nucleocapsid antibodies stayed negative before and after vaccination, showing no earlier SARS-CoV-2 infection. Researchers reported culturing approximately 2.2 million PBMC in each well, adding 10 IU/ml IL-2 and 9 to 10 ug/ml peptides.

The specimen comprised CD4+ T cells from PBMCs cultured with HCoV-OC43 spike peptides, sampled after COVID-19 vaccination. This sample's subset: HCoV-OC43 spike overlapping peptide pool stimulation. The clonotype originates from a human donor who received a COVID-19 vaccine. This chain connects TRBV18 to TRBJ2-3, with D possibly being TRBD1 or TRBD2 (5 bases each). CDR3 in amino acids: CASSHAAGRGTDTQYF. DNA of the CDR3: TGTGCCAGCTCCCACGCCGCAGGGCGGGGCACAGATACGCAGTATTTT.